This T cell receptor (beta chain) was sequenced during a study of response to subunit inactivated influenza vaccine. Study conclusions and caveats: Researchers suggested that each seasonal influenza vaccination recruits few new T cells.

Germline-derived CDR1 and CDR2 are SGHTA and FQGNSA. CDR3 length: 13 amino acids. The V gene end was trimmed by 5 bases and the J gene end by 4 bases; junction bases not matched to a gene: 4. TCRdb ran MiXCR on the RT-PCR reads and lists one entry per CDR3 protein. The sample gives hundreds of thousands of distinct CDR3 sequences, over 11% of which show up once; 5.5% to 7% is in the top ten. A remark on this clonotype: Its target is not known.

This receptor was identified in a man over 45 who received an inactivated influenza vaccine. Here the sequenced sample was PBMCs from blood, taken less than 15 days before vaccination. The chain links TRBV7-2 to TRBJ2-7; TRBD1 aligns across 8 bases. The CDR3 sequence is CASSVDRGYEQYF. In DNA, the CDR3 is TGTGCCAGCAGCGTAGACAGGGGATACGAGCAGTACTTC.